This is a list of T cell receptor beta chains from one sample in a study of OX40 agonist ivuxolimab in advanced cancers. Profiled with immunoSEQ multiplex PCR; TCRdb holds only in-frame clones, not every one. This table holds tens of thousands of clones, about nine tenths found once. Sample: CD4+ or CD8+ T cells sorted from blood, taken in a trial of the OX40 agonist ivuxolimab. The receptors stem from an adult with an advanced solid tumor such as melanoma, head and neck, liver or kidney cancer. CDR3s include the opening cysteine and the closing phenylalanine or tryptophan. Fields, in order: V gene, CDR3 length, D gene, J gene, clone size, CDR3 DNA, CDR3 protein. The D gene is left open where the match is weak. Clone size appears in some rows only: once, few, many, or a class for an expanded clone.

TRBV19	15	TRBD2	TRBJ2-7	-	TGTGCCAGTAGTATCTCTAGCGGGGTACCCTACGAGCAGTACTTC	CASSISSGVPYEQYF
TRBV27	14	-	TRBJ2-1	-	TGTGCCAGCAGTTTCCCGGACAGCTACAATGAGCAGTTCTTC	CASSFPDSYNEQFF
TRBV7-9	14	TRBD2	TRBJ2-1	-	TGTGCCAGCAGCTTATTAGCGGGATACAATGAGCAGTTCTTC	CASSLLAGYNEQFF
TRBV7-6	15	TRBD2	TRBJ2-1	-	TGTGCCAGCAGCTGGGACTATAGCCCCTACAATGAGCAGTTCTTC	CASSWDYSPYNEQFF
TRBV7-3	14	TRBD2	TRBJ2-7	-	TGTGCCAGCAGCGCCCTAGCGGGCCCCTACGAGCAGTACTTC	CASSALAGPYEQYF
TRBV25-1	14	-	TRBJ2-2	-	TGTGCCAGCAGTGAATCCGAAGGTCCCGGGGAGCTGTTTTTT	CASSESEGPGELFF
TRBV23-1	16	TRBD1	TRBJ2-7	once	TGCGCCAGCAGTCGGTACAGGGGCTTCAGCTCCTACGAGCAGTACTTC	CASSRYRGFSSYEQYF
TRBV25-1	13	-	TRBJ2-7	once	TGTGCCAGCAGTGTGAGTGGTATTTACGAGCAGTACTTC	CASSVSGIYEQYF
TRBV7-9	15	TRBD1	TRBJ2-1	-	TGTGCCAGCAGCCAACAAAATACAGGGGTGGTTTGGCAGTTCTTC	CASSQQNTGVVWQFF
TRBV28	15	TRBD2	TRBJ2-7	-	TGTGCCAGCAGTTTAAGTCCTAGCGGAGGATACGAGCAGTACTTC	CASSLSPSGGYEQYF
TRBV10-3	19	TRBD2	TRBJ2-3	few	TGTGCCATCAGTGAGTCAACCCTCGTGCGGGAGACTTACACAGATACGCAGTATTTT	CAISESTLVRETYTDTQYF
TRBV14	16	TRBD2	TRBJ2-1	-	TGTGCCAGCAGCCAAACACTAGCGGGAGTTCGCAATGAGCAGTTCTTC	CASSQTLAGVRNEQFF
TRBV7-9	13	-	TRBJ2-7	-	TGTGCCAGCAGCTTATATGGGACGGGGGAGCAGTACTTC	CASSLYGTGEQYF
TRBV27	13	-	TRBJ2-1	-	TGTGCCAGCAGTTTATCTAGTTCCGGTGAGCAGTTCTTC	CASSLSSSGEQFF
TRBV13	15	-	TRBJ2-5	-	TGTGCCAGCAGCTTAAGTTTGGGGGCGGAAGAGACCCAGTACTTC	CASSLSLGAEETQYF
TRBV27	13	TRBD2	TRBJ2-7	-	TGTGCCAGCAGTCCCGGGTCTAGCGGCGAGCAGTACTTC	CASSPGSSGEQYF
TRBV15	16	-	TRBJ1-5	-	TGTGCCACCAGCAGAGAGAGGAGTACGGGCAATCAGCCCCAGCATTTT	CATSRERSTGNQPQHF
TRBV5-1	13	TRBD1	TRBJ2-7	-	TGCGCCAGCAGAGAGACAGGGGGTGAAGAGCAGTACTTC	CASRETGGEEQYF
TRBV4-1	17	-	TRBJ2-7	-	TGCGCCAGCAGCCAAGAGGGTACGGGGGGCGCACCTTACGAGCAGTACTTC	CASSQEGTGGAPYEQYF
TRBV4-3	15	TRBD1	TRBJ2-3	-	TGCGCCAGCAGCCTACGGACAGGGGGGGCCGATACGCAGTATTTT	CASSLRTGGADTQYF
TRBV4-1	15	-	TRBJ2-7	-	TGCGCCAGCAGCCAGGAAGGGCTAGCAGTCCACGAGCAGTACTTC	CASSQEGLAVHEQYF
TRBV4-1	18	TRBD2	TRBJ2-7	-	TGCGCCAGCAGCCAAGCCGTCGTCGGGGGGGCGCGGGACTACGAGCAGTACTTC	CASSQAVVGGARDYEQYF
TRBV19	15	-	TRBJ2-1	-	TGTGCCAGTATTGGGGGGGGCCTGGGCTACAATGAGCAGTTCTTC	CASIGGGLGYNEQFF
TRBV2	15	TRBD1	TRBJ2-7	once	TGTGCCAGCAGGGATGACAGGGCAAAGGCCTACGAGCAGTACTTC	CASRDDRAKAYEQYF
TRBV5-6	18	TRBD1	TRBJ1-3	-	TGTGCCAGCAGCTATGCCACAGGGGGCGAGTACTCTGGAAACACCATATATTTT	CASSYATGGEYSGNTIYF
TRBV5-6	13	-	TRBJ2-7	-	TGTGCCAGCAGCCTAGGACTAAACTACGAGCAGTACTTC	CASSLGLNYEQYF
TRBV5-8	15	TRBD1	TRBJ1-2	once	TGTGCCAGCAGTTTCCAGCTACAGGGGACCTATGGCTACACCTTC	CASSFQLQGTYGYTF
TRBV6-5	14	-	TRBJ1-1	-	TGTGCCAGCAGTTCACAGGGTATTAACACTGAAGCTTTCTTT	CASSSQGINTEAFF
TRBV28	15	-	TRBJ1-5	-	TGTGCCAGCAGTTTAGGGAGTAGCGGGGGTCAGCCCCAGCATTTT	CASSLGSSGGQPQHF
TRBV4-2	13	-	TRBJ1-2	-	TGTGCCAGCAGCCAATCCACTGATCACCTCTACACCTTC	CASSQSTDHLYTF
TRBV6-6	13	-	TRBJ2-7	few	TGTGCCAGCAGTTATTCCCCGGAGTACGAGCAGTACTTC	CASSYSPEYEQYF
TRBV2	11	-	TRBJ2-7	-	TGTGCCAGCACAGGGGGGAACGAGCAGTACTTC	CASTGGNEQYF
TRBV7-9	14	-	TRBJ2-7	-	TGTGCCAGCAGCTTACCAGCGAAGTCATACGAGCAGTACTTC	CASSLPAKSYEQYF
TRBV28	14	-	TRBJ1-5	-	TGTGCCAGCAGTTTGTCCCTCAGGAATCAGCCCCAGCATTTT	CASSLSLRNQPQHF
TRBV19	16	TRBD1	TRBJ1-5	few	TGTGCCAGTAGTAGGCCGGGACAGGGGTACCCTTGGCCCCAGCATTTT	CASSRPGQGYPWPQHF
TRBV11-2	14	-	TRBJ2-3	-	TGTGCCAGCAGCTTCTTAGCGGGCACAGATACGCAGTATTTT	CASSFLAGTDTQYF
TRBV19	15	-	TRBJ1-2	-	TGTGCCAGTGAGGGCCCTCAGGACAGCTCCTATGGCTACACCTTC	CASEGPQDSSYGYTF
TRBV9	16	TRBD2	TRBJ2-7	-	TGTGCCAGCAGCGAGAGCCCCGGGACTAGGGCCTACGAGCAGTACTTC	CASSESPGTRAYEQYF
TRBV7-3	15	TRBD2	TRBJ2-1	-	TGTGCCAGCAGCTTATCGGGGGAGGGCTACAATGAGCAGTTCTTC	CASSLSGEGYNEQFF
TRBV4-3	18	TRBD2	TRBJ2-1	once	TGCGCCAGCAGCCAAGAAGCTTCAGAAGCGGGAGTGGGTCAGGAGCAGTTCTTC	CASSQEASEAGVGQEQFF
TRBV7-2	13	-	TRBJ2-2	-	TGTGCCAGCAGCGGGAGCATCGCCGGGGAGCTGTTTTTT	CASSGSIAGELFF
TRBV19	14	TRBD2	TRBJ2-1	-	TGTGCCAGTATGTTGCTAGCGGGAGTGAGTGAGCAGTTCTTC	CASMLLAGVSEQFF
TRBV11-2	15	-	TRBJ2-7	-	TGTGCCAGCAGCTTAGGAGGGGGTGGACTCTACGAGCAGTACTTC	CASSLGGGGLYEQYF
TRBV7-3	15	TRBD1	TRBJ2-3	-	TGTGCCAGCAGCACCAACGGGGACAGGGAAGATACGCAGTATTTT	CASSTNGDREDTQYF
TRBV7-3	14	TRBD2	TRBJ2-5	-	TGTGCCAGCAGCCCGGGACTAGAGCGGGAGACCCAGTACTTC	CASSPGLERETQYF